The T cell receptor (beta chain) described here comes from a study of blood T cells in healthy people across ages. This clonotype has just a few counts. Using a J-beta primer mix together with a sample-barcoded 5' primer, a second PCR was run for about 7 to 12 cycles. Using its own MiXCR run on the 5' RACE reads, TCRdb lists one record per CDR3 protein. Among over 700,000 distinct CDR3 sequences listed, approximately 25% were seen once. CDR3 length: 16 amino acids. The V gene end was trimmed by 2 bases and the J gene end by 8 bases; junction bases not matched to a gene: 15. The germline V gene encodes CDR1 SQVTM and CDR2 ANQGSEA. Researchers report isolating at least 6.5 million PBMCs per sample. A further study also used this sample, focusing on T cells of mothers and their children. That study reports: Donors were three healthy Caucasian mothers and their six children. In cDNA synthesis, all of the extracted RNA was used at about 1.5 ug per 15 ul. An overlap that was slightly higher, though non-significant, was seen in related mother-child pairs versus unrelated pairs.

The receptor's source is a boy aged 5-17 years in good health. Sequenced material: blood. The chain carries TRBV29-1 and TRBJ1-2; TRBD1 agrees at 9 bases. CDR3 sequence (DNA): TGCAGCGTTGAAACCGAAACAGGGGGCCTGGCGGGAGGCTACACCTTC. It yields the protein CSVETETGGLAGGYTF.